The clone carrying this TCR beta chain was picked up one time. Its antigen remains unidentified. These data come from a study of blood T cells in healthy people across ages. General study results and limits: Percentage of naive T cells showed a strong correlation with TCR beta diversity.

Sample-barcoded 5' priming and a J-beta primer mix drove a second PCR of roughly 7 to 11 cycles. A template-switch adaptor with 12 random nucleotides tagged each cDNA molecule. TCRdb itself ran the 5' RACE reads through MiXCR, one entry per CDR3 protein. The top ten clones hold roughly 23% of a sample with roughly 1.9 million distinct CDR3 sequences, about 39% of them seen once. V lost 7 bases, J lost 0 bases, and 13 bases lay in between. The germline gives CDR1 MDHEN, CDR2 SYDVKM. The CDR3 spans 14 residues. Sequencing was performed on blood. The chain combines TRBV28 with TRBJ2-7; D call uncertain. This clonotype originated in a human donor in good health. The CDR3 spells CASTELESSYEQYF. The CDR3 DNA reads TGTGCCAGCACCGAACTGGAGAGCTCCTACGAGCAGTACTTC.